This T cell receptor (beta chain) derives from a study of T cell responses to AZD1222 COVID-19 vaccine. Study outcomes and limitations: Two AZD1222 administrations were followed by greater Spike-specific TCR breadth and depth. Most donors were white British, females outnumbered males, and clonal diversity was possibly underestimated.

This clone was seen a single time. What it recognizes is unknown. Sequencing used immunoSEQ multiplex PCR; TCRdb keeps in-frame clones, though not all of them. Counted here are 160,000 or so clones, approximately 88% occurring once; the ten biggest clones make up approximately 1.6%. Trimming left V 4 bases short and J 4 bases short, with 13 bases between. This CDR3 spans 14 amino acids. CDR1 SNHLY and CDR2 FYNNEI come from the germline V gene. This sample comprised peripheral blood, obtained on day 0 of AZD1222 vaccination. The clonotype was recovered from an adult in good health. This rearrangement joins TRBV2 to TRBJ1-2; TRBD1 is a possible D gene (5 bases). CDR3 sequence (DNA): TGTGCCAGCAGTGTTCAGGGTTTCGGCTATGGCTACACCTTC. Its translation is CASSVQGFGYGYTF. Based on the CDR3 plus reference TRBV2 and TRBJ1-2, the full variable domain is EPEVTQTPSHQVTQMGQEVILRCVPISNHLYFYWYRQILGQKVEFLVSFYNNEISEKSEIFDDQFSVERPDGSNFTLKIRSTKLEDSAMYFCASSVQGFGYGYTFGSGTRLTVV.